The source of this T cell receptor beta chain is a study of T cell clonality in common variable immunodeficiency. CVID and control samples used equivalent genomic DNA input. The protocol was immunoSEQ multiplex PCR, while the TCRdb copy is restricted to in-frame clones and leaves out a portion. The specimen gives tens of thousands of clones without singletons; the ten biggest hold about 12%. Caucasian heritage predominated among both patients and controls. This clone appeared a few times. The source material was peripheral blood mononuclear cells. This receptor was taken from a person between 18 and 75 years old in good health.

This CDR3 reads CASSATRGNTEAFF. The CDR3 DNA, read in part, is TGTGCCAGCAGCGCCACCCGGGGGAACACTGAA. The V and J genes are TRBV2 and TRBJ1-1, with no clear D. The read halts 3 residues ahead of the CDR3 end, with the missing end drawn from the germline J gene. Germline V lookup: CDR1 SNHLY, CDR2 FYNNEI. Deletions cut 6 bases from V and 1 base from J, with 12 bases between. The CDR3 runs to 14 residues.